This T cell receptor (beta chain) appears in the sequencing data of a study of CD8 T cells in Susac syndrome (dated by TCRdb to the late 2010s). As for the study more broadly: The study used repertoire sequencing to test whether antigen drove CD8+ T cell activation and differentiation in Susac syndrome. What the research found in general, with its limitations: The number of individuals in the TCR sequencing and HLA analysis was recognized as being relatively small.

RNA was extracted using the RNeasy kit, and roughly 0.45 to 1 microgram was reverse transcribed with random hexamers. The immunoSEQ multiplex PCR assay, which covers 54 Vbeta and 13 Jbeta segments, was used to amplify TCR beta CDR3 regions. To correct PCR amplification bias, a synthetic template baseline was used for both primer optimization and computational correction. The authors' pipeline ran thus. Reads were annotated to V, D and J genes per IMGT and analyzed with immunoSEQ Analyzer, keeping only productive sequences. To calculate clonality, Shannon entropy was normalized by log2 of the number of productive unique sequences and then subtracted from one. For each patient and control, public and private clones were evaluated within the 100 most prevalent clones. Clones were defined as Susac-specific when absent from the healthy and MS cohorts, from approximately 1,100 published viral clones and from other ImmuneACCESS disease sequences. TCRdb redid the processing of the public reads, applying fastp at Q25 and MiXCR, and retained in-frame beta chains. Identical CDR3 protein sequences are pooled into one entry, listed with their most common genes and DNA. The V and J calls here are based on TCRdb, not the publication. This sample lists just over 300,000 distinct CDR3 sequences; about 90% were detected once. Approximately 0.065% of the sample lies in the top ten.

Peripheral blood CD8+ and CD4+ T cells from healthy donors, Susac syndrome patients and multiple sclerosis patients were profiled by high-throughput TCR beta sequencing. The multiple sclerosis controls were treatment-naive patients who had stable or active relapsing-remitting disease and met the revised McDonald criteria. Bulk CD8+ and CD4+ T cells were purified magnetically by negative isolation, whereas CD8+ TEMRA cells were enriched by FACS. Blood was drawn into EDTA tubes, processed within 24 hours, and PBMCs were isolated by density gradient centrifugation. PBMCs destined for TCR sequencing were cryopreserved in liquid nitrogen and later thawed in a 37 °C water bath. Purity of sorted or isolated CD4+, CD8+ and CD8+ TEMRA cells was at least 90%. As encoded in the germline V gene (reference sequence), CDR1 is LGHDT while CDR2 is YNNKEL. From cysteine to phenylalanine, the CDR3 is 15 amino acids long. The CDR3 DNA has 45 bases and is translated from base 1. Between the V and J ends, shortened by 1 base and 2 bases respectively, the junction contains 11 bases.

Points on this clonotype: Its cognate antigen has yet to be identified. Base qualities are missing; no much larger clone stands one base away.

This receptor was obtained from a human donor with multiple sclerosis. The V gene is TRBV3-1 and the J gene is TRBJ1-1; there is no confident call for the D gene. The sequenced sample was CD4+ T cells from PBMCs. Here is the DNA: TGTGCCAGCAGCCAAGGATTACACCCTAACACTGAAGCTTTCTTT. Its protein is CASSQGLHPNTEAFF.